The present entry profiles one T cell receptor (beta chain) with its context. This sample was included in a study of blood T cell repertoires in COVID-19. Profiling relied on immunoSEQ multiplex PCR, and the TCRdb table lists in-frame clones only, not all of them. The profile shows 250,000 to 350,000 clones, about 87% of them singletons. CDR1 is SGHNT, CDR2 YENEEA, per germline. The V segment lost 5 bases and the J segment 4 bases; nucleotides outside the gene matches: 6. The CDR3 covers 14 residues. Sequencing was performed on peripheral blood. The chain links TRBV11-3 to TRBJ1-1; the match to TRBD1 covers 8 bases. The sequence was collected from a woman aged 50 to 60 with COVID-19, enrolled during active disease. The CDR3 DNA follows: TGTGCCAGCAGCGACCACAGGGGGTTCACTGAAGCTTTCTTT. Its translation: CASSDHRGFTEAFF. The full variable domain, rest sourced from reference TRBV11-3 and TRBJ1-1, is EAGVVQSPRYKIIEKKQPVAFWCNPISGHNTLYWYLQNLGQGPELLIRYENEEAVDDSQLPKDRFSAERLKGVDSTLKIQPAELGDSAVYLCASSDHRGFTEAFFGQGTRLTVV.